This entry concerns a single T cell receptor beta chain. The record originates from a study of blood T cell repertoires in COVID-19. The germline V gene encodes CDR1 DFQATT and CDR2 SNEGSKA (reference sequence). Trimming stripped 3 bases from V and 2 bases from J, with 9 bases between. CDR3 length: 13 residues. Using immunoSEQ multiplex PCR, the repertoire was profiled, and TCRdb retains in-frame clones only, with some absent. The sample has roughly 17,000 clones, over 80% seen once. Sequencing was performed on peripheral blood. The TCR originated in a human donor in a cohort sampled during active COVID-19. The chain has TRBV20-1 and TRBJ2-3; no clear D. The CDR3 spells CSASGGFTDTQYF. DNA of the CDR3: TGCAGTGCTAGTGGCGGATTCACAGATACGCAGTATTTT.